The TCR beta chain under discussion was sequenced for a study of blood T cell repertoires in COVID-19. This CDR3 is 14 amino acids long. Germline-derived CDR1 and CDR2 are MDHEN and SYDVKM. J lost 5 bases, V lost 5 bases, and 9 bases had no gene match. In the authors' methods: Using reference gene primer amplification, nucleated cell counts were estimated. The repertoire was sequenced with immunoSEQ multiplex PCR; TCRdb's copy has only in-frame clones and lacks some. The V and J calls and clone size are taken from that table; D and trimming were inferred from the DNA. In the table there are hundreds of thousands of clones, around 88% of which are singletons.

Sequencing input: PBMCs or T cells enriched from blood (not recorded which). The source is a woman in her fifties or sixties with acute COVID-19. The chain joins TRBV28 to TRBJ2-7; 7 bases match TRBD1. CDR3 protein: CASSPIDRANEQYF. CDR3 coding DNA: TGTGCCAGCAGTCCAATCGACAGGGCAAACGAGCAGTACTTC.